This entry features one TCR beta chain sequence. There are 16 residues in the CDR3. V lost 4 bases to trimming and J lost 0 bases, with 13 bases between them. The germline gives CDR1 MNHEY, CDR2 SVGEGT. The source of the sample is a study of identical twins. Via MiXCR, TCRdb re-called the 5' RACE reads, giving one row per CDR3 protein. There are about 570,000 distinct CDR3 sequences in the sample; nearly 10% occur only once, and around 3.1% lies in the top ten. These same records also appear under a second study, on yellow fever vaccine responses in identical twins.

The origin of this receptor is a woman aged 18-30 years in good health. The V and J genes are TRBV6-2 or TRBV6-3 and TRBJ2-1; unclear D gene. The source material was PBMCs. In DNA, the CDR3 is TGTGCCAGCAGTTCCCCGAGCGCTATCTCCTACAATGAGCAGTTCTTC. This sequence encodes CASSSPSAISYNEQFF.